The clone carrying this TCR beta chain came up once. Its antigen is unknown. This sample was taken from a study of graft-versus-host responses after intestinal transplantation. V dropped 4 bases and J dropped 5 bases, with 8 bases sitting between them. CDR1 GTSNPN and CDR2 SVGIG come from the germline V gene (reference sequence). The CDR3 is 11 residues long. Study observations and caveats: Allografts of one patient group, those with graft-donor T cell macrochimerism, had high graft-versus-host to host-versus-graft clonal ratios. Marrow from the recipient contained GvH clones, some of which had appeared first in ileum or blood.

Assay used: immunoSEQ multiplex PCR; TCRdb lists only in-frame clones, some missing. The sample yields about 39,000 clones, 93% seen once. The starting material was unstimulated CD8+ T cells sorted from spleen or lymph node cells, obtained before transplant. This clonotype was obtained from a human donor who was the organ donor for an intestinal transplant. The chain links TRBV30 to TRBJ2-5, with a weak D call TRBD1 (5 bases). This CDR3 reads CAWTRDETQYF. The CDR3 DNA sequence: TGTGCCTGGACCAGGGATGAGACCCAGTACTTC.